These 24 T cell receptor beta chains came from one sample sequenced in a study of metastatic and nonmetastatic thyroid tumors. TCRdb reprocessed the PCR reads using MiXCR. The sample includes about 34,000 clones, under 20% of them seen just once. Thyroid surgery had not been preceded by any treatment in any patient. The sequencing sample was made of blood. The receptors shown here come from a female donor with papillary thyroid cancer or a benign thyroid nodule (not recorded which). Some clones in this sample may be carry-over from other donors' samples.

This clone rates as large. The J gene is TRBJ2-7, the V gene TRBV5-1, with 11 bases aligning to TRBD1. V lost 3 bases, J lost 2 bases, and 1 base stayed unmatched. Germline CDR1 is SGHRS and CDR2 is YFSETQ. CDR3 length equals 14 residues. The CDR3 DNA reads TGCGCCAGCAGCTGGGGACAGGGGGCCTACGAGCAGTACTTC. Its protein product is CASSWGQGAYEQYF.

In nucleotides, the CDR3 is TGCAGTGCTAGAGATAGAGGACTAGCGGGATACAATGAGCAGTTCTTC. This encodes CSARDRGLAGYNEQFF. The rearrangement uses TRBV20-1 and TRBJ2-1, with 12 positions matching TRBD2. This CDR3 is built from 16 residues. Unmatched junction bases numbered 4, after V lost 0 bases and J lost 4 bases. CDR1 is DFQATT and CDR2 is SNEGSKA in the germline V gene (reference sequence).

This clone was recorded many times. CDR3 region: CATSDPSGTPGNEQFF. The CDR3 bases are TGTGCCACCAGTGATCCCAGCGGGACGCCGGGTAATGAGCAGTTCTTC. The chain has TRBV24-1 and TRBJ2-1; 7 bases agree with TRBD2. The length of the CDR3 is 16 residues. Germline CDR1 KGHDR, CDR2 SFDVKD. The ends lost 3 bases at V and 7 bases at J; junction bases unmatched: 11.

This clone was counted ten times or more. The rearrangement uses TRBV5-4 and TRBJ2-7, with TRBD1 matching 9 bases. J gave up 3 bases and V 1 base, and 11 bases lay outside the gene matches. CDR1 SGHNT and CDR2 YYREEE come from the germline V gene (reference sequence). This CDR3 spans 17 amino acids. The CDR3: CASSLTSGTGPFYEQYF. CDR3 DNA sequence: TGTGCCAGCAGCTTGACGTCCGGGACAGGGCCCTTCTACGAGCAGTACTTC.

This clone was recorded a few times. The junction differs from germline at one of its ends, possibly a read error. The chain couples TRBV2 to TRBJ2-7; 9 nucleotides line up with TRBD1. The CDR3 runs to 14 residues. From germline, CDR1 is SNHLY and CDR2 FYNNEI. The CDR3 here is CASRSGTGSYVQYF. The CDR3, as DNA: TGTGCCAGCAGATCCGGGACAGGGAGTTACGTGCAGTACTTC.

As for this clone: The DNA is left out, because the CDR3 cannot be placed on it with certainty; the CDR3 is given as TCRdb lists it. The V gene is TRBV9, the J gene TRBJ1-1. Both ends counted, the CDR3 spans 13 residues. The germline gives CDR1 SGDLS, CDR2 YYNGEE. This CDR3 is CASSVGRGTEFFF.

This clone occurred many times. The genes are TRBV19 and TRBJ2-7; D gene ambiguous. CDR1 and CDR2 (germline): LNHDA, SQIVND (reference sequence). The CDR3 is made up of 13 amino acids. The ends were cut back, 4 bases at V and 5 bases at J, with 12 bases in the middle. The CDR3 is CASSTPERDEQYF. CDR3 DNA sequence: TGTGCCAGTAGTACCCCGGAACGGGACGAGCAGTACTTC.

There are a few counts of this clone. The chain employs TRBV7-2 and TRBJ2-7; tentative D call: TRBD1 (6 bases). Trimming shortened V by 6 bases and J by 4 bases, and 10 bases separated the two germline ends. Germline CDR1 reads SGHTA; CDR2 reads FQGNSA. The CDR3 covers 12 residues. For the CDR3, the DNA is TGTGCCAGCAGTAAACAGGGTTACGAGCAGTACTTC. It yields the protein CASSKQGYEQYF.

This clone occurred many times. V and J are TRBV18 and TRBJ1-6; 8 nucleotides agree with TRBD1. Germline V lookup: CDR1 KGHSH, CDR2 LQKENI. The junction had 6 bases not matched to a gene; V was cut back by 4 bases and J by 7 bases. The CDR3 runs to 15 residues. The CDR3: CASSLEQGANSPLHF. The DNA of the CDR3 is TGTGCCAGCTCACTGGAGCAGGGGGCCAATTCACCCCTCCACTTT.

The sample holds many counts of this clone. The chain links TRBV30 to TRBJ1-1; the D is unclear. The V end lost 1 base, the J end lost 4 bases, and 16 bases lay between the germline ends. The CDR3 contains 15 residues. Germline CDR1 reads GTSNPN; CDR2 reads SVGIG (reference sequence). This chain's CDR3 is CAWSGGVRMSTEAFF. CDR3 in DNA: TGTGCCTGGAGTGGGGGTGTCAGGATGAGCACTGAAGCTTTCTTT. The entire variable domain, with the rest obtained from reference TRBV30 and TRBJ1-1, is as follows: SQTIHQWPATLVQPVGSPLSLECTVEGTSNPNLYWYRQAAGRGLQLLFYSVGIGQISSEVPQNLSASRPQDRQFILSSKKLLLSDSGFYLCAWSGGVRMSTEAFFGQGTRLTVV.

Details on this clone: One base away lies a much larger clone, so this may be a sequencing read error. CDR3 residues: CDTSRDRGGELFF. The CDR3 coding sequence is TGTGACACCAGCAGAGATCGGGGCGGGGAGCTGTTTTTT. This sequence joins TRBV15 and TRBJ2-2, with D possibly TRBD2 on 5 matching bases. Germline lookup yields CDR1 LNHNV and CDR2 YYDKDF (reference sequence). The CDR3 runs to 13 residues.

This clone has a handful of counts. It is likely a read error, because the conserved phenylalanine at the end of the CDR3 is missing. The V gene is TRBV6-1, the J gene TRBJ1-5, with 7 nucleotides matching TRBD1. Germline CDR1 MNHNS, CDR2 SASEGT. CDR3 length: 15 residues. V shed 6 bases, J shed 4 bases, and the junction held 9 bases outside the gene matches. The CDR3 here is CASRTSGTENQPQHV. The CDR3 nucleotides are TGTGCCAGCAGGACTTCCGGGACAGAGAATCAGCCCCAGCATGTT.

This clone is categorized as medium-sized. The rearrangement links TRBV7-2 to TRBJ2-1; the D is unclear. Trimming took off 1 base at V and 7 bases at J, with 5 bases between the two ends. Germline CDR1 SGHTA, CDR2 FQGNSA. CDR3 size: 12 residues. The CDR3 is CASSLVGNEQFF. CDR3 nucleotides: TGTGCCAGCAGCTTAGTCGGGAATGAGCAGTTCTTC.

The chain carries TRBV6-2 or TRBV6-3 and TRBJ2-7; 10 bases are a match to TRBD1. The CDR3 length is 14 residues. The V and J ends lost 2 bases and 6 bases, in that order; junction bases with no gene match: 4. CDR1 is MNHEY, CDR2 SVGEGT, per germline. The CDR3 is CASSYVGQGGEQYF. DNA for the CDR3: TGTGCCAGCAGTTACGTCGGACAGGGGGGCGAGCAGTACTTC.

The rearrangement joins TRBV11-2 to TRBJ1-6, with no clear D. CDR1 is SGHAT, CDR2 FQNNGV, per germline. This CDR3 contains 12 residues. Between the trimmed V and J ends, which lost 8 bases and 4 bases, there was a span of 6 bases. In DNA, the CDR3 is TGTGCCAGCGGGGAGTATAATTCACCCCTCCACTTT. Protein: CASGEYNSPLHF.

This clone is classed as medium-sized. This chain uses TRBV28 with TRBJ2-5; D uncertain. The germline CDR1 and CDR2 sequences are MDHEN and SYDVKM. The CDR3 is 14 amino acids. Trimming took off 5 bases at V and 5 bases at J, with 15 bases between the two ends. The CDR3 loop is CASSTRPIGETQYF. The CDR3 DNA reads TGTGCCAGCAGTACGCGGCCCATCGGGGAGACCCAGTACTTC. The whole variable domain, remainder taken from reference TRBV28 and TRBJ2-5, is DVKVTQSSRYLVKRTGEKVFLECVQDMDHENMFWYRQDPGLGLRLIYFSYDVKMKEKGDIPEGYSVSREKKERFSLILESASTNQTSMYLCASSTRPIGETQYFGPGTRLLVL.

This clone was picked up many times. This chain links TRBV4-2 with TRBJ1-5; D unresolved. The germline V gene has CDR1 LGHNA and CDR2 YNFKEQ. V was trimmed by 4 bases and J by 2 bases, leaving 18 bases between them. CDR3 size: 17 residues. The CDR3 protein is CASSRIPFSRGNQPQHF. The CDR3 region has the DNA TGTGCCAGCAGCCGGATTCCGTTCTCAAGGGGCAATCAGCCCCAGCATTTT.

This clone was recorded many times. This chain connects TRBV20-1 to TRBJ1-6; D ambiguous. Germline lookup yields CDR1 DFQATT and CDR2 SNEGSKA (reference sequence). V was cut by 0 bases and J by 7 bases, with 7 bases left in between. CDR3 length: 13 amino acids. CDR3 protein: CSARDGSNSPLHF. The CDR3 coding sequence is TGCAGTGCTAGAGATGGGTCCAATTCACCCCTCCACTTT.

This clone was detected ten times or more. The chain recombines TRBV6-4 with TRBJ2-7, with 9 bases fitting TRBD2. This CDR3 comprises 21 residues. Losses at the gene ends were 3 bases for V and 2 bases for J; bases not matched to a gene: 23. The germline V gene has CDR1 MRHNA and CDR2 SNTAGT. The CDR3 region is CASSDDGGADRYSGRTYEQYF. The CDR3, as DNA: TGTGCCAGCAGTGATGACGGGGGTGCGGATCGATATAGCGGGAGAACCTACGAGCAGTACTTC.

The sample holds many counts of this clone. The CDR3 protein is CASSLSAFYGYTF. CDR3 in DNA: TGTGCCAGCAGTTTATCAGCGTTCTATGGCTACACCTTC. This chain uses TRBV12-3 or TRBV12-4 with TRBJ1-2, with no clear D. There are 13 residues in the CDR3. Deletions cut 2 bases from V and 4 bases from J, with 8 bases between.

The chain links TRBV20-1 to TRBJ2-7; D might be TRBD1 (5 bases). Germline loops: CDR1 DFQATT, CDR2 SNEGSKA (reference sequence). This CDR3 has 14 amino acids. V was trimmed by 1 base and J by 2 bases, leaving 12 bases between them. CDR3 protein: CSARGTSDTYEQYF. The CDR3 nucleotides read TGCAGTGCTAGAGGGACATCCGACACCTACGAGCAGTACTTC.

This clone was counted at least ten times. The chain links TRBV11-2 to TRBJ2-7, with D maybe TRBD2 (6 bases). This CDR3 contains 17 residues. The germline V gene encodes CDR1 SGHAT and CDR2 FQNNGV. Trimming took off 1 base at V and 2 bases at J, with 18 bases between the two ends. CDR3 loop: CASSLGLLGGRAYEQYF. The CDR3 DNA is TGTGCCAGCAGCTTAGGTCTTTTGGGAGGTCGGGCCTACGAGCAGTACTTC.

This clone was seen ten or more times. The chain links TRBV20-1 to TRBJ2-7; D not certain. Germline V CDR1 and CDR2: DFQATT, SNEGSKA (reference sequence). The V and J ends lost 3 bases and 3 bases respectively, with 9 bases between them. The CDR3 sequence is 12 residues long. The CDR3: CSASRVYYEQYF. The CDR3 DNA follows: TGCAGTGCTAGTCGGGTTTACTACGAGCAGTACTTC.

This clone was observed at least ten times. This sequence joins TRBV5-1 and TRBJ2-1; the D gene is possibly TRBD2 (6 bases). With 1 base removed from V and 8 bases from J, the gap between germline ends came to 19 bases. This CDR3 comprises 16 residues. CDR1 SGHRS and CDR2 YFSETQ come from the germline V gene. CDR3 DNA sequence: TGCGCCAGCAGCTTGCGACAGCTCGGGAGAGAGGATGAGCAGTTCTTC. This sequence encodes CASSLRQLGREDEQFF.